Presented here are 2 T cell receptor beta chains from one specimen sequenced in a study of tumor-infiltrating lymphocytes in primary liver carcinoma. Unsorted whole blood supplied the RNA, and germline DNA was extracted too. Constant-region priming of 500 ng total RNA yielded TCR beta cDNA. Construction of TCR beta libraries relied on three successive nested multiplex PCR rounds employing slightly modified ARM-PCR. Primers for the first two PCR rounds were TRBV1-TRBV30 forward primers and a C-beta reverse primer (approximately 10 cycles per round). A single record per CDR3 protein comes from TCRdb applying MiXCR to the multiplex PCR reads. The profile shows approximately 300,000 distinct CDR3 sequences, approximately 65% of them singletons. Material: peripheral blood. The receptors shown here come from a middle-aged man with primary liver carcinoma and hepatitis B virus infection.

Concerning this clonotype: A much larger clone lies one base from this, so it may be a read error. CDR3 nucleotide sequence: TGTGCCAGCAGTACCCCGGGACGGCGGGAAGTGACCCAGTACTTC. Its protein product is CASSTPGRREVTQYF. The chain is built from TRBV12-3 or TRBV12-4 and TRBJ2-5, with a weak D call TRBD2 (6 bases). Trimming removed 5 bases from V and 7 bases from J, with 20 bases in between. The CDR3 is 15 amino acids.

As regards this clonotype: Mismatch with germline at one junction end may stem from a read error. In DNA form, the CDR3 reads TGTGCTAGCACCCCGGGACAGGGACGCACCGGGGAGCTGTTTTTT. Translated, it gives CASTPGQGRTGELFF. V usage is TRBV2 and J usage is TRBJ2-2, with TRBD1 matching 9 bases. The V gene's germline CDR1 is SNHLY and CDR2 FYNNEI. The CDR3 is made up of 15 amino acids.